Detailed here is one TCR beta chain. No antigen is known for it. No clone much larger than this one lies a single base away; base qualities are absent. Cut back by 8 bases and 0 bases, the V and J ends lie 16 bases apart. The CDR3 starts with the cysteine, ends with the phenylalanine, and has 16 residues. The CDR3 DNA has 48 bases and is translated from base 1. CDR1 and CDR2 were assigned from the germline V gene as MDHEN and SYDVKM. Healthy HIV-negative adults with no recently reported acute infections or vaccinations were included as donors. Every donor was a Caucasian adult residing in Nashville, Tennessee, USA. CD4+ T cells were enriched by magnetic negative selection; naive cells were then positively selected on CD45RA, and the negative fraction formed the memory subset. Blood was collected by leukapheresis, and PBMCs were isolated by Ficoll-Histopaque density gradient centrifugation and then cryopreserved in liquid nitrogen vapor phase. Analytical flow cytometry was used to check the purity and quantity of each magnetically sorted T cell population. From each sorted fraction, genomic DNA was isolated and quantified by UV absorbance on a Nanodrop 2000c.

TCR CDR3 regions were amplified from genomic DNA by multiplex PCR using the deep immunoSEQ assay. For each cell subset, the extracted genomic DNA was distributed evenly across all wells of several immunoSEQ 96-well plates, and each plate served as one replicate. Each replicate PCR for sorted subsets received about 180 ng genomic DNA, equal to about 30,000 T cell genomes. The purified libraries were quantified using a Qubit 3.0 fluorometer, sized with a Bioanalyzer 2100, and then quantified again using the KAPA Library Quantification kit. Each immunoSEQ 96-well plate was sequenced on its own single-read 150-cycle Illumina NextSeq 550 flow cell. As for the authors' bioinformatics: Because the immunoSEQ output included only junctional sequences and no quality scores, the filtering could not be the same as the filtering used for full-length reads. To assign V/J genes and CDR3, sequences were annotated against IMGT germline references using PyIR, a Python wrapper for IgBLAST v1.9. Any read was removed if the V/J assignment was weak (E-value above 1e-6), the CDR3 was missing, or the read contained stop codons, out-of-frame junctions, or ambiguous translated residues. V3J clonotypes were defined as sequences sharing an identical inferred V gene, J gene, and CDR3 amino acid sequence. The percentage overlap between two repertoires was calculated by dividing the number of shared unique clonotypes by the size of the smaller repertoire. RTK rarefaction, the Chao1 estimator, and Recon v2.1 estimates of unobserved clonotypes were used to assess repertoire richness. OLGA was used to compute generation probabilities for all TCRbeta clonotypes that the gDNA method yielded from four donors. The source is immuneACCESS, and TCRdb retained only in-frame sequences with V and J called. Part of the clones is not carried over; for the studies checked, unresolved V genes explain less than half of this, and the remainder is unexplained. The D gene and trimming were derived from the DNA, and the V and J assignments and clone size from that table. The sample table lists about 680,000 clones, 55% to 85% of them with a count of one. The top ten clones comprise 1.5% to 2% of the sample.

This entry belongs to a study of shared clonotypes between healthy human individuals (dated by TCRdb to 2019 to 2021). About the investigation overall: A couple of women and a few men aged 18 to 49 years were included in the cohort. For each donor, CD4 naive and CD4 memory were each run on three plates, CD8 naive on two plates, and CD8 memory on one plate. To estimate repertoire size and how much clonotype sharing occurs between individuals, the study deeply sequenced the blood TCR repertoires of 5 or 6 healthy adults. Libraries were prepared and TCR repertoires were sequenced by different laboratories using diverse techniques, in order to increase sequencing depth and limit assay-specific biases. Leukapheresis yielded between about 0.94 and 9 billion PBMCs per donor. The paper's findings and limits, for the study overall: Larger estimated clonotype richness was generally found for naive subsets than for memory subsets. Only blood was sampled, and tissue TCR repertoires likely differ from those in blood. Clonotypes shared by all four sorted-subset donors showed higher generation probabilities than non-shared clonotypes. Pairwise subsampling indicated that sequencing depth was expected to affect the degree of clonotype sharing among donors. Because the study included a small number of donors, the genetic and exposure-history diversity represented was limited. Rarefaction of sorted-subset datasets indicated incomplete sequencing despite the large sequencing depth. Across several donors, about 5.2% of naive CD4, roughly 3.3% of naive CD8, 2% to 2.5% of memory CD4, and 0.4% to 0.45% of memory CD8 clonotypes were shared.

The sequence joins TRBV28 to TRBJ1-4; a weak D assignment points to TRBD1 (6 bases agree). Sequencing was performed on memory CD4+ T cells sorted from blood. The sample's cell subset or site label is to be understood as: CD45RA-negative fraction. This TCR came from a woman aged 25 to 39 in good health. In nucleotide form, the sequence is TGTGCCAGCTTAGAGGGGGACCTTGCAACTAATGAAAAACTGTTTTTT. This codes for CASLEGDLATNEKLFF.